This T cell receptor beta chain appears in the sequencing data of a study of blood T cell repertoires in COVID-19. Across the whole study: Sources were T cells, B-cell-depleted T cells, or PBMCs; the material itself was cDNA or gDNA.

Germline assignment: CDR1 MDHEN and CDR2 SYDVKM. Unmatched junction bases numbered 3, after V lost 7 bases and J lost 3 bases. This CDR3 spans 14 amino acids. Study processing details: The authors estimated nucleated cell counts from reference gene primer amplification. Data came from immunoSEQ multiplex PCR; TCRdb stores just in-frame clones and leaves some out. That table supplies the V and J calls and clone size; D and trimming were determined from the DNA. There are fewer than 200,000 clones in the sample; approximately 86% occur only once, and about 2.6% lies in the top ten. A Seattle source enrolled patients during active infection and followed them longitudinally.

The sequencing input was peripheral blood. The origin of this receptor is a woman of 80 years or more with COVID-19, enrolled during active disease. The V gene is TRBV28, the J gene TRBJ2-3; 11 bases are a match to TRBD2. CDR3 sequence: CASTTSGGTDTQYF. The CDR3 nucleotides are TGTGCCAGCACCACTAGCGGGGGAACAGATACGCAGTATTTT.